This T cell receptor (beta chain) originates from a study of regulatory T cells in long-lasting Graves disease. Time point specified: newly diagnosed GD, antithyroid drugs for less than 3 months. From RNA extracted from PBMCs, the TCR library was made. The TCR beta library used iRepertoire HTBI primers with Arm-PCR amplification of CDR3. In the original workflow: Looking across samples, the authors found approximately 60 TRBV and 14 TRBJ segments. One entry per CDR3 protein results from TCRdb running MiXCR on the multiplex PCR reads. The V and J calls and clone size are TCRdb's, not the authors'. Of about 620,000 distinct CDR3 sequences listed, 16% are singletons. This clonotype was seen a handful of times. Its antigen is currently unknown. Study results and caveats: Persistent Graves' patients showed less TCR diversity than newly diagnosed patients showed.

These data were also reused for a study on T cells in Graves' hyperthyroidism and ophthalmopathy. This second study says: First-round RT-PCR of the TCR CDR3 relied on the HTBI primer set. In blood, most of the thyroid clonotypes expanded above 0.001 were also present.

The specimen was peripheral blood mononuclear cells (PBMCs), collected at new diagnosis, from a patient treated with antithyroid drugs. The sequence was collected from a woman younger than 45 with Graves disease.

The CDR3 DNA follows: TGTGCCAGCAGCCCTGGCGGTGTGTATCTTGGAGCTTTCTTT. Translating gives CASSPGGVYLGAFF. The chain links TRBV11-2 to TRBJ1-1, with no clear D. This CDR3 region has 14 residues. V dropped 5 bases and J dropped 10 bases, with 20 bases sitting between them. The germline gives CDR1 SGHAT, CDR2 FQNNGV.